This T cell receptor (beta chain) was retrieved from a study of response to subunit inactivated influenza vaccine. The study, taken as a whole, reports: There was a suggestion from the authors that each seasonal influenza vaccination recruits few new T cells.

V was clipped by 3 bases and J by 4 bases; unmatched bases: 11. The CDR3 runs 19 residues. Germline CDR1 is MDHEN and CDR2 is SYDVKM. One entry per CDR3 protein, called by TCRdb with MiXCR from the RT-PCR reads. The table shows hundreds of thousands of distinct CDR3 sequences, with 7.6% occurring only once. Of note for this clonotype: Its antigen is unidentified.

The chain joins TRBV28 to TRBJ2-5; TRBD2 matches at 16 bases. The specimen was PBMCs from blood, collected 23 to 25 months after vaccination. The sequence was collected from a man between 50 and 70 years old who received an inactivated influenza vaccine. CDR3 sequence (DNA): TGTGCCAGCAGTTTCACCCTGGGACTAGCGGGGGGGCAGGGAGAGACCCAGTACTTC. This translates into CASSFTLGLAGGQGETQYF.